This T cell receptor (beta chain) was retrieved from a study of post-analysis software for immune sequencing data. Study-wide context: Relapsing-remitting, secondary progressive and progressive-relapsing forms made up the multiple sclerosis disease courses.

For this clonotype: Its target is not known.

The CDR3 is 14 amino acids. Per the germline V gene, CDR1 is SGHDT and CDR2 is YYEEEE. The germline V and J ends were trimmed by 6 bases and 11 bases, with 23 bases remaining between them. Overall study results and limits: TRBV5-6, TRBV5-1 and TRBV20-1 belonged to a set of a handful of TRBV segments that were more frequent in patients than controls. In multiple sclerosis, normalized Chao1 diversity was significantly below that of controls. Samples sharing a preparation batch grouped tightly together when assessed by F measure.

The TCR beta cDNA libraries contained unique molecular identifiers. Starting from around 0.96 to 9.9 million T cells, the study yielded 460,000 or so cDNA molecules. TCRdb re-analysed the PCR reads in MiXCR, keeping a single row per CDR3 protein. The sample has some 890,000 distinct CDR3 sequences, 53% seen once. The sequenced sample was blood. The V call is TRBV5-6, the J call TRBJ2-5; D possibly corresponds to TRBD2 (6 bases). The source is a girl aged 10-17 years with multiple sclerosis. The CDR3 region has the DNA TGTGCCAGCACCGGAGGGACTCTCTGTGGGGAGCAGTACTTC. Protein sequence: CASTGGTLCGEQYF.